The text below deals with one T cell receptor beta chain. The record originates from a study of STAT5B mutations in CD4+ large granular lymphocyte leukemia. V was pared by 1 base and J by 3 bases, with 17 bases between. CDR1 is SGHDN, CDR2 FVKESK, per germline. This CDR3 is 17 amino acids long. Measured with immunoSEQ multiplex PCR; TCRdb has only the in-frame clones, and not every one. Among 3,900 or so clones listed, 60% to 85% were seen once. The gene calls are TRBV14 and TRBJ2-3; D may be TRBD2 (6 bases). Source material: PBMCs. The clonotype comes from a man between 60 and 75 years old with CD4+ T-cell large granular lymphocyte leukemia. CDR3 sequence: CASSQVRGPAGTDTQYF. CDR3 coding DNA: TGTGCCAGCAGCCAAGTCCGCGGTCCTGCGGGAACAGATACGCAGTATTTT.